This T cell receptor (beta chain) was profiled in a study of blood T cell repertoires in COVID-19. The participants were between 18 and 89 years old and came from under 25 US areas. A COVID-19 case had been met by exposed participants during the 2 weeks before study entry. In the original analysis: How many nucleated cells were present was estimated from reference gene primer amplification. This table comes from immunoSEQ multiplex PCR, and its TCRdb copy is limited to in-frame clones, with some not included. That table furnishes V, J and clone size, whereas the DNA furnished D and trimming. Here the sample spans about 270,000 clones, 80% to 95% being singletons. The CDR3 is 14 residues long. CDR1 and CDR2 (germline): MGHRA, YSYEKL. V trimming: 2 bases; J trimming: 5 bases; junction bases outside the gene matches: 5. Only one count was recorded for this clone.

The chain joins TRBV4-1 to TRBJ1-1; 7 bases line up with TRBD1. Sequenced sample: PBMCs or T cells enriched from blood (not recorded which). The origin of this receptor is a man aged 35 to 55 who had been exposed to COVID-19. The DNA of the CDR3 is TGCGCCAGCAGCCAAATACAGGGGTTGACTGAAGCTTTCTTT. It yields the protein CASSQIQGLTEAFF.